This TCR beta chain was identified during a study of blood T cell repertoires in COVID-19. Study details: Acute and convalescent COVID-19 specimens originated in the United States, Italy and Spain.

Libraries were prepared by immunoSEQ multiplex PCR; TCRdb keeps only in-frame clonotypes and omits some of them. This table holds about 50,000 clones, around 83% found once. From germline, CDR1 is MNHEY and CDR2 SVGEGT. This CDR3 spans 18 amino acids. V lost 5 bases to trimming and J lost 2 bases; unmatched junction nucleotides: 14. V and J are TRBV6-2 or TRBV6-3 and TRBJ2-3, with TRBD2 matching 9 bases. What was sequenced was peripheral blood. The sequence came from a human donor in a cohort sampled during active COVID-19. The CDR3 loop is CASSPPDLLAGYTDTQYF. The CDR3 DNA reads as TGTGCCAGCAGTCCACCCGACCTACTAGCGGGTTACACAGATACGCAGTATTTT.